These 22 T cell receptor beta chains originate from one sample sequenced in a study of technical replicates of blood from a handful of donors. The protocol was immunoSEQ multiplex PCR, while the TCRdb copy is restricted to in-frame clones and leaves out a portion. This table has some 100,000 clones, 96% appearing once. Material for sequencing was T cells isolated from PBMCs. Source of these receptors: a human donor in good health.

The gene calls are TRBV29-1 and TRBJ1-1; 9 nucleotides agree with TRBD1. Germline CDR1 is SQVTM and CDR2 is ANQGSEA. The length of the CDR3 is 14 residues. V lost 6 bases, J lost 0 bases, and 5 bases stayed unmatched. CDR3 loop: CSVLTGGMNTEAFF. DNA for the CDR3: TGCAGCGTGTTGACAGGGGGTATGAACACTGAAGCTTTCTTT.

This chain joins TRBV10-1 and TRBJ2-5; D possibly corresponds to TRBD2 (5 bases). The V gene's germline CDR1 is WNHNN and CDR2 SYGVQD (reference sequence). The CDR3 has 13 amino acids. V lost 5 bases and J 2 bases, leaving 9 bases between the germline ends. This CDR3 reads CASSSGFQETQYF. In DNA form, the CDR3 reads TGCGCCAGCAGTAGCGGATTTCAAGAGACCCAGTACTTC.

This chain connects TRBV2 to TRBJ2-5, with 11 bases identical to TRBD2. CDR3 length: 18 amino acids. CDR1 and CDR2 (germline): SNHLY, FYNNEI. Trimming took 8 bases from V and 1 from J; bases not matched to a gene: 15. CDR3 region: CASQATVAGGVLQETQYF. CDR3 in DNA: TGTGCCAGCCAAGCAACGGTAGCGGGAGGGGTACTCCAAGAGACCCAGTACTTC.

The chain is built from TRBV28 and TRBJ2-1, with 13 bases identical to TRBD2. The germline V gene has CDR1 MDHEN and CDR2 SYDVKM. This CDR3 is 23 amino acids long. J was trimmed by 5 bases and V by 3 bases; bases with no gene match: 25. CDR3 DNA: TGTGCCAGCAGTTTGCCTCAATTATCGGGGACAGCGGGAACTAGCGGGAGGGACAATGAGCAGTTCTTC. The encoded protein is CASSLPQLSGTAGTSGRDNEQFF.

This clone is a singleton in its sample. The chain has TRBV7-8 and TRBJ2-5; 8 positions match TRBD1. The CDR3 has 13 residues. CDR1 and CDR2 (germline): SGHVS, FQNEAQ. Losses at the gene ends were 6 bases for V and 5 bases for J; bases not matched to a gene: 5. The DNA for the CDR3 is TGTGCCAGCAGGACAGGGGAATCGGAGACCCAGTACTTC. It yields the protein CASRTGESETQYF.

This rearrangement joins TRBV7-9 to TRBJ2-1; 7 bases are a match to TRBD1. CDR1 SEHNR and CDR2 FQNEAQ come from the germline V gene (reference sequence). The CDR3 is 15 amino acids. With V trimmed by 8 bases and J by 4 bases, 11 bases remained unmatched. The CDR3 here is CASGAYRGGYNEQFF. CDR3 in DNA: TGTGCCAGCGGCGCCTACAGGGGCGGGTACAATGAGCAGTTCTTC.

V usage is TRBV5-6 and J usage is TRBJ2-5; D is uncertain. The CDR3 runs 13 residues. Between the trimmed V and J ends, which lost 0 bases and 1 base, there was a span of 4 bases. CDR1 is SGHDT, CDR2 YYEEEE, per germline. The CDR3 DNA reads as TGTGCCAGCAGCTTGGTTAGCCAAGAGACCCAGTACTTC. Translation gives CASSLVSQETQYF.

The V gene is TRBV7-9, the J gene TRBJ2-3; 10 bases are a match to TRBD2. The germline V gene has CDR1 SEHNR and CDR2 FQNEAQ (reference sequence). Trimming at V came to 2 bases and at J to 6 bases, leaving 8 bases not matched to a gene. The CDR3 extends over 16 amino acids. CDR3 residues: CASSLLVAGGSDTQYF. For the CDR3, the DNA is TGTGCCAGCAGCTTATTGGTAGCGGGAGGTTCCGATACGCAGTATTTT.

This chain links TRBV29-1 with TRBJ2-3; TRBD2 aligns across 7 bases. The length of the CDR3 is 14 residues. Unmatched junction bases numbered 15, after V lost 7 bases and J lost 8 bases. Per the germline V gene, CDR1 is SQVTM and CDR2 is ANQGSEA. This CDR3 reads CSGKGLADVTTQYF. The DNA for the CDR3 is TGCAGCGGGAAGGGGCTAGCGGATGTTACTACGCAGTATTTT.

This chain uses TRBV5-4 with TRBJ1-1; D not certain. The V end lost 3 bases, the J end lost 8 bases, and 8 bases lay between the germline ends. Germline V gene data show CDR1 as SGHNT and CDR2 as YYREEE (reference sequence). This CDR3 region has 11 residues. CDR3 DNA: TGTGCCAGCAGCTATGGACTGGAAGCTTTCTTT. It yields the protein CASSYGLEAFF.

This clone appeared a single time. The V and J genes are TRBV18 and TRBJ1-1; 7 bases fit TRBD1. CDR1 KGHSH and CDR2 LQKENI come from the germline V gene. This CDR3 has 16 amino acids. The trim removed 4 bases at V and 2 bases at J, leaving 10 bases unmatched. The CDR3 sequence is CASSQQQGPRNTEAFF. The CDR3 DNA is TGTGCCAGCTCACAACAACAGGGGCCGCGTAACACTGAAGCTTTCTTT. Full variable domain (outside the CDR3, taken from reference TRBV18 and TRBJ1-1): NAGVMQNPRHLVRRRGQEARLRCSPMKGHSHVYWYRQLPEEGLKFMVYLQKENIIDESGMPKERFSAEFPKEGPSILRIQQVVRGDSAAYFCASSQQQGPRNTEAFFGQGTRLTVV.

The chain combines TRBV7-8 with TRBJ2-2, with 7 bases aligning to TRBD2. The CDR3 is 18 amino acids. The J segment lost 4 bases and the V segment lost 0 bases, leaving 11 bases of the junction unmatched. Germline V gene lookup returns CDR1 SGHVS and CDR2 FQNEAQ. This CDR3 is CASSLAQLAGAFTGELFF. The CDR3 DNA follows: TGTGCCAGCAGCTTAGCGCAATTGGCGGGAGCGTTCACCGGGGAGCTGTTTTTT.

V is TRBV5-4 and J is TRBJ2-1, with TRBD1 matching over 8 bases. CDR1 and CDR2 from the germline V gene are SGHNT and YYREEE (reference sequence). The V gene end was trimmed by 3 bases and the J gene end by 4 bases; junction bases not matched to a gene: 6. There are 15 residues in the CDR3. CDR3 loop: CASSSTGTGYNEQFF. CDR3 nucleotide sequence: TGTGCCAGCAGCTCAACCGGGACAGGTTACAATGAGCAGTTCTTC. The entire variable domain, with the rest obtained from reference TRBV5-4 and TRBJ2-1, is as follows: ETGVTQSPTHLIKTRGQQVTLRCSSQSGHNTVSWYQQALGQGPQFIFQYYREEENGRGNFPPRFSGLQFPNYSSELNVNALELDDSALYLCASSSTGTGYNEQFFGPGTRLTVL.

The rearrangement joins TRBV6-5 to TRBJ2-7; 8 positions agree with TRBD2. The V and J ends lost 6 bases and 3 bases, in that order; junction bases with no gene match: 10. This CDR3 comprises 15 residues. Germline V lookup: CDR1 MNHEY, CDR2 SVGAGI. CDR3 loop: CASSYLSGGIYEQYF. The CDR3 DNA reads TGTGCCAGCAGCTACCTAAGCGGGGGCATCTACGAGCAGTACTTC.

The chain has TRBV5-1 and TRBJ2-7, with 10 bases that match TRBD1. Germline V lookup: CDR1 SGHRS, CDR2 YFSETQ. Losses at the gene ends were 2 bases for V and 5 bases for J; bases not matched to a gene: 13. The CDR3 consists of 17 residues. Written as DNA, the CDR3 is TGCGCCAGCAGCTTCAAGGGACAGGGGAATTTTCGGAACGAGCAGTACTTC. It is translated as CASSFKGQGNFRNEQYF.

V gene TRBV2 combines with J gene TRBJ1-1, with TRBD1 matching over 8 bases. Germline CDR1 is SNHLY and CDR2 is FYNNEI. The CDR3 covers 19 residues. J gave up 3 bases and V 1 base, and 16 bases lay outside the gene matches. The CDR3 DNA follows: TGTGCCAGCAGTGAAGGCCCCCGGCGGACAGGGTATTGGTACACTGAAGCTTTCTTT. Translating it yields CASSEGPRRTGYWYTEAFF.

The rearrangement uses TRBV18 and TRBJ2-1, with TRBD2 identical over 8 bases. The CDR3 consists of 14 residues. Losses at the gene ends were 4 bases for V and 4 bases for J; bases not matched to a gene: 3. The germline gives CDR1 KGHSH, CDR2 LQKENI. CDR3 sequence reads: CASSRRGGYNEQFF. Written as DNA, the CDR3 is TGTGCCAGCTCACGACGGGGGGGTTACAATGAGCAGTTCTTC.

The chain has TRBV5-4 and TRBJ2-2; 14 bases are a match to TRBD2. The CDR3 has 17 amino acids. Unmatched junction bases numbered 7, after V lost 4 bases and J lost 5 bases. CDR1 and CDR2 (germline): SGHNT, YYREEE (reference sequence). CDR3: CASSNGLAGGETGELFF. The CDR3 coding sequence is TGTGCCAGCAGCAATGGACTAGCGGGGGGCGAAACCGGGGAGCTGTTTTTT. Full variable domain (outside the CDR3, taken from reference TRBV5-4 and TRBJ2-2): ETGVTQSPTHLIKTRGQQVTLRCSSQSGHNTVSWYQQALGQGPQFIFQYYREEENGRGNFPPRFSGLQFPNYSSELNVNALELDDSALYLCASSNGLAGGETGELFFGEGSRLTVL.

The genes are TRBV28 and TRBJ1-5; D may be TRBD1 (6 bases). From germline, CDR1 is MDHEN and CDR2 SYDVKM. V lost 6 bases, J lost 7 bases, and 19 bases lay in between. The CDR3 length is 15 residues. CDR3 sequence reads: CASSNWGQGSQPQHF. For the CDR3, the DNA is TGTGCCAGCAGCAATTGGGGGCAGGGAAGCCAGCCCCAGCATTTT.

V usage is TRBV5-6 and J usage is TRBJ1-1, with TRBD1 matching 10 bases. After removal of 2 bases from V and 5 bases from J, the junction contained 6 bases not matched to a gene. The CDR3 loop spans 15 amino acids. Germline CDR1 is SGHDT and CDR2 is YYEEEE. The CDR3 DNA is TGTGCCAGCAGCTTCACCGGGACAGGGGAGACTGAAGCTTTCTTT. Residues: CASSFTGTGETEAFF.

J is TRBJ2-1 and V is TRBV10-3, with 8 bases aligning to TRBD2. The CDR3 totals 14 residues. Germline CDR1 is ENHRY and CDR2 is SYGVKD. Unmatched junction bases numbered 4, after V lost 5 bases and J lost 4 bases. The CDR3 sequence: CAISQGTRYNEQFF. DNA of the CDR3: TGTGCCATCAGTCAAGGGACTAGATACAATGAGCAGTTCTTC.

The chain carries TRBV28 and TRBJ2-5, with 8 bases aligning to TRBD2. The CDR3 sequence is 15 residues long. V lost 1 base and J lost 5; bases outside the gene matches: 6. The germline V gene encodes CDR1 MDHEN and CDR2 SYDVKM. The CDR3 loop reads CASSLSAGVKETQYF. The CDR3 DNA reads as TGTGCCAGCAGTTTATCAGCGGGAGTAAAGGAGACCCAGTACTTC.